Sequencing of this T cell receptor (beta chain) was carried out in a study of blood T cell repertoires in COVID-19. The CDR3 spans 11 residues. Trimming left V 5 bases short and J 2 bases short, with 4 bases between. Germline V gene data show CDR1 as MDHEN and CDR2 as SYDVKM. Clones were sequenced by immunoSEQ multiplex PCR, and TCRdb holds only the in-frame ones, with some missing. The table has some 120,000 clones, 80% to 85% seen once. The chain links TRBV28 to TRBJ2-7, with D unclear. The origin of this receptor is a man aged 25-40 years who had recovered from COVID-19. Sequenced sample: PBMCs or T cells enriched from blood (not recorded which). CDR3 sequence: CASSPAYEQYF. In nucleotides, the CDR3 is TGTGCCAGCAGTCCCGCCTACGAGCAGTACTTC. Drawing the rest from reference TRBV28 and TRBJ2-7, the complete variable domain is DVKVTQSSRYLVKRTGEKVFLECVQDMDHENMFWYRQDPGLGLRLIYFSYDVKMKEKGDIPEGYSVSREKKERFSLILESASTNQTSMYLCASSPAYEQYFGPGTRLTVT.